The source of this TCR beta chain is a study of tumor-infiltrating lymphocytes in localized non-small cell lung cancer (dated by TCRdb to about 2021). General notes on the study: Patients whose samples were collected after neoadjuvant chemotherapy, as well as both smokers and never-smokers and several histologies, were included in the cohort. From each patient came resected tumor tissue plus uninvolved lung tissue from that same patient, and the uninvolved lung tissue was described as non-adjacent to the tumor. Flow cytometry, multiplex immunofluorescence, RNA-seq, exome sequencing and proteomics were applied to the same patients as TCR sequencing, which was one of several integrated assays. In total, the ICON cohort consisted of approximately 140 surgical patients with localized non-small cell lung cancer who had their tumors resected. A total of about 59 patients were part of the paired comparison of immunoSEQ T-cell fraction between tumor and uninvolved lung. Results and caveats for the whole study, not just this receptor: The TCR-derived T-cell fraction showed no difference between the flow cytometry-defined immunotypes IM1 (good prognosis) and IM2 (poor prognosis). Recurrence-free survival showed no association with tumor T-cell fraction from TCR sequencing (p = 0.61). Assay coverage varied across patients depending on available tissue quantity, so only a subset of the cohort had TCR sequencing. Because different assays used different pieces of the same tissue, intratumor heterogeneity could not be separated from technical variation. Higher T cell infiltration in tumors than in uninvolved lung tissue was supported by TCRbeta sequencing, consistent with immunofluorescence CD3 counts.

For CDR1 and CDR2, the germline V gene lists SNHLY and FYNNEI. V drops 8 bases and J drops 2 bases, leaving 10 bases in between. Inclusive of the bounding cysteine and phenylalanine, the CDR3 is 13 residues long. Of all the DNA, just the CDR3 is kept, 39 bases in frame from base 1. The sample holds one count of this clone. Its antigen is not yet known. Base qualities are not provided; no much larger clone lies one nucleotide away. The immunoSEQ assay used for TCR sequencing gave the T-cell fraction in both tumor and uninvolved lung tissue. From the authors' description of their analysis: In the survival analysis, patients were divided into a high T-cell fraction group (upper tertile) and a low T-cell fraction group (lower two tertiles), and the two groups were compared using a log-rank test. A signed-rank test was used to test paired tumor versus uninvolved lung differences in T-cell fraction. Held by TCRdb, this immuneACCESS table contains in-frame sequences only and omits some clones. Under half of the omission traces to an unresolved V gene where checked; the cause of the rest is unknown. V, J and clone size are taken as reported in that table, and D and trimming were inferred from the DNA itself. The sample contains 5,500 to 8,000 clones, approximately 71% of them found a single time. Approximately 12% of the sample is held by the ten biggest clonotypes.

ICON enrollment began in early 2016, and the last patient was enrolled in the second half of 2018. Fresh tumor and matched uninvolved tissue for in-depth immune analyses, including TCR sequencing, were collected from a subcohort of around 80 patients. DNA isolated from bulk tissue, without cell sorting, was used for TCR sequencing. This chain joins TRBV2 to TRBJ2-1; the D gene is possibly TRBD1, with 6 bases matching. The origin of this receptor is a human donor with non-small cell lung cancer. What was sequenced was lung tumor tissue. CDR3 sequence: CASRRGPYNEQFF. The DNA sequence reads TGTGCCAGCCGCAGGGGACCCTACAATGAGCAGTTCTTC. Joined to the reference TRBV2 and TRBJ2-1 proteins, this CDR3 gives the full variable domain: EPEVTQTPSHQVTQMGQEVILRCVPISNHLYFYWYRQILGQKVEFLVSFYNNEISEKSEIFDDQFSVERPDGSNFTLKIRSTKLEDSAMYFCASRRGPYNEQFFGPGTRLTVL.